This TCR beta chain was found in a study of human T cells and chemical hapten exposure. Study information: Minor volume differences among pooled libraries chiefly drove per-sample TCR yield variation. General observations from the study: Unchanged with DPC sensitization were TCRs above 1 in 1000 frequency.

CDR3 length: 12 residues. Germline CDR1 is MDHEN and CDR2 is SYDVKM. V lost 5 bases, J lost 9 bases, and 11 bases lay in between. This clonotype was seen at least ten times. The antigen is undetermined. Time point meaning: healthy volunteer bleed at 6 weeks. The authors extracted total RNA from unfractionated whole blood. Attachment of unique molecular identifiers to individual cDNA molecules was performed in the library. In the source study's methods: Samples held a median of approximately 96,000 TCRs, range about 23,224–750,000. MiXCR, applied by TCRdb to the RACE reads, yields one record per CDR3 protein. These V and J calls derive from TCRdb rather than the authors' analysis. Among some 65,000 distinct CDR3 sequences, approximately 6.2% were seen once, and the ten largest hold 3.4%.

Sequencing input: whole blood. This clonotype was sampled from a female donor in good health. Some clones in this sample may be carry-over from other donors' samples. The chain couples TRBV28 to TRBJ2-1; maybe TRBD2 (5 bases). The CDR3 loop is CASSIQEVEQFF. As DNA, the CDR3 is TGTGCCAGCAGTATCCAGGAGGTTGAGCAGTTCTTC.